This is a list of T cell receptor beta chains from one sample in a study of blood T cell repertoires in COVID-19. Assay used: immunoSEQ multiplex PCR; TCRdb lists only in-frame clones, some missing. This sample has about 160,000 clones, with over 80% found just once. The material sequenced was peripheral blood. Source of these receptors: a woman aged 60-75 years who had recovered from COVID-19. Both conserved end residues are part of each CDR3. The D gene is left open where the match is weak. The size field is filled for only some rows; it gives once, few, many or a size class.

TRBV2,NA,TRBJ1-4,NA,TGTGCCAGCATAGAGAGGGAGAATGAAAAACTGTTTTTT,CASIERENEKLFF
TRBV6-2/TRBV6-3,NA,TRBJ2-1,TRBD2,TGTGCCAGCAGTTACACCCCGGGGGGGGGTGAGCAGTTCTTC,CASSYTPGGGEQFF
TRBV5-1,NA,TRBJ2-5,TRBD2,TGCGCCAGCAGCTTGGCGGGGGGGCAAGAGACCCAGTACTTC,CASSLAGGQETQYF
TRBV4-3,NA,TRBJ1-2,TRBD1,TGCGCCAGCAGCCAAGAAGAACAGGGGTTACGGGGCTACACCTTC,CASSQEEQGLRGYTF
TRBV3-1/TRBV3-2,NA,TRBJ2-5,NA,TGTGCCAGCAGCCAAGATCTCTTGAGGGAGACCCAGTACTTC,CASSQDLLRETQYF
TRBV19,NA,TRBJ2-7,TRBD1,TGTGCCAGTACTACGCGGACAGGGGCTACCTACGAGCAGTACTTC,CASTTRTGATYEQYF
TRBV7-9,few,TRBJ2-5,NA,TGTGCCAGCAGCCCGGTCGGAGTTGGAGAGACCCAGTACTTC,CASSPVGVGETQYF
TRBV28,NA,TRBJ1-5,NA,TGTGCCAGCAGTTCCCCGACAGGATTTAGCAATCAGCCCCAGCATTTT,CASSSPTGFSNQPQHF
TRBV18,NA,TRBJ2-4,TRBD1,TGTGCCAGCTCACCGGGACAGGGCGGAAACATTCAGTACTTC,CASSPGQGGNIQYF
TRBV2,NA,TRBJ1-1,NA,TGTGCCAGCAGGAGGGAGAGTGAAGCTTTCTTT,CASRRESEAFF
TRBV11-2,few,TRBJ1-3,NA,TGTGCCAGCAGCTTAGATCTCGGGGGGTCCGCCGGATTCTCTGGAAACACCATATATTTT,CASSLDLGGSAGFSGNTIYF